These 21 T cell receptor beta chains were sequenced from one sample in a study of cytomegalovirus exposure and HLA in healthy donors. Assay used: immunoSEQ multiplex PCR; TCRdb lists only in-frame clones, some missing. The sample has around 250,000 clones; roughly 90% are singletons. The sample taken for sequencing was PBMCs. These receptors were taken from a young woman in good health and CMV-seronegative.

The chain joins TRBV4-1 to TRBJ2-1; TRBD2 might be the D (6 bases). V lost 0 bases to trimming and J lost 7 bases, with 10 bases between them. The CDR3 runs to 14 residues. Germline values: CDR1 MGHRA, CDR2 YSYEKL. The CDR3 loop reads CASSQELAPNEQFF. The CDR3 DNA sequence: TGCGCCAGCAGCCAAGAACTAGCTCCGAATGAGCAGTTCTTC.

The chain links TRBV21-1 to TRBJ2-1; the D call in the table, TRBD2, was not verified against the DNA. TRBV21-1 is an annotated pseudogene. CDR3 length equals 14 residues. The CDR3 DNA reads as TGTGCCAGCCCAAGGGCGGGGGGGTACAATGAGCAGTTCTTC. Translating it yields CASPRAGGYNEQFF.

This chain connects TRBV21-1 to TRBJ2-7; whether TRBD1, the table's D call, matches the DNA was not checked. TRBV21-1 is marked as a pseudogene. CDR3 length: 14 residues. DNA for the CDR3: TGTGCCAGCAGCAAATGGCACAGGGTCAACGAGCAGTACGTC. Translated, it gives CASSKWHRVNEQYV.

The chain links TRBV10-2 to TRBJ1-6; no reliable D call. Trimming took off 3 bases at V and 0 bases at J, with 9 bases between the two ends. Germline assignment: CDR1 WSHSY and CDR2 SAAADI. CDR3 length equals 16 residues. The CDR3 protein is CASSDGYSSYNSPLHF. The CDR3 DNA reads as TGCGCCAGCAGTGATGGTTACAGCTCCTATAATTCACCCCTCCACTTT.

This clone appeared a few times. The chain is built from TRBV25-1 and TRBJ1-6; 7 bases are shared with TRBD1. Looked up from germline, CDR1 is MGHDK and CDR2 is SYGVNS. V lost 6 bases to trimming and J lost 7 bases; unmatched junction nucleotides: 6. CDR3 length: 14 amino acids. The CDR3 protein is CASSRGTANSPLHF. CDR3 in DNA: TGTGCCAGCAGCCGAGGGACAGCGAATTCACCCCTCCACTTT.

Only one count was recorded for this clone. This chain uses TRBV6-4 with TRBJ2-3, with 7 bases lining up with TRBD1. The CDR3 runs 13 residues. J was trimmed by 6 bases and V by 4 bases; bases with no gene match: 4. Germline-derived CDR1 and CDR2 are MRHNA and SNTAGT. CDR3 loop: CASSGQGGDTQYF. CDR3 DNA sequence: TGTGCCAGCAGTGGACAGGGTGGCGATACGCAGTATTTT.

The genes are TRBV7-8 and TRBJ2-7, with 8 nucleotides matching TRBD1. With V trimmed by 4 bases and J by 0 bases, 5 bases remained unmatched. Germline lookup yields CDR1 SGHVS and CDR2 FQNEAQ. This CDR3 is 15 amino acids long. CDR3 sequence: CASSSGQGPSYEQYF. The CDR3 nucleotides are TGTGCCAGCAGCTCCGGACAGGGTCCCTCCTACGAGCAGTACTTC.

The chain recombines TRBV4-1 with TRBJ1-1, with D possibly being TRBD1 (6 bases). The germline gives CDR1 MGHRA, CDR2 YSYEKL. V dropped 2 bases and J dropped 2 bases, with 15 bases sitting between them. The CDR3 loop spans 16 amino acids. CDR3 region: CASSQILNRDNTEAFF. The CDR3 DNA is TGCGCCAGCAGCCAAATCCTAAACAGGGACAACACTGAAGCTTTCTTT.

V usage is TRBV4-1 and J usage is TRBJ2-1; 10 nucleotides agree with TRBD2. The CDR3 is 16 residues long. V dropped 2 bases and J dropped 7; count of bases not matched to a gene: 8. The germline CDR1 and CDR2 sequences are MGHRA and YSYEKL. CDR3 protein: CASSQHSGGAENEQFF. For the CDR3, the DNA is TGCGCCAGCAGCCAACACAGCGGGGGGGCCGAAAATGAGCAGTTCTTC.

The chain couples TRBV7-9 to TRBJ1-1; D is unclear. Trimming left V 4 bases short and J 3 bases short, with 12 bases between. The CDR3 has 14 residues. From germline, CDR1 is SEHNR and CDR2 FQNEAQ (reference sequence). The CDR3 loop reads CASSSREAYTEAFF. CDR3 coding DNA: TGTGCCAGCAGCTCCCGGGAGGCTTACACTGAAGCTTTCTTT.

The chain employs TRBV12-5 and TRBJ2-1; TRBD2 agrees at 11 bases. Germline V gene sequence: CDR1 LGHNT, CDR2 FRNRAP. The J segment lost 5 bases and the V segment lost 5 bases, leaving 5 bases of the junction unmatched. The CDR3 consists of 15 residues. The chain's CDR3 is CASGLGLAAHNEQFF. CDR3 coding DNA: TGTGCTAGTGGTCTGGGACTAGCGGCCCACAATGAGCAGTTCTTC.

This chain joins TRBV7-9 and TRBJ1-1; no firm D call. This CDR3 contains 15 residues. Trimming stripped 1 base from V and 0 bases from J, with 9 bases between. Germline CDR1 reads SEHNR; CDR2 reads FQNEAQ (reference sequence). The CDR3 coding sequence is TGTGCCAGCAGCTTAGGGTTTACAGTGAACACTGAAGCTTTCTTT. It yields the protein CASSLGFTVNTEAFF.

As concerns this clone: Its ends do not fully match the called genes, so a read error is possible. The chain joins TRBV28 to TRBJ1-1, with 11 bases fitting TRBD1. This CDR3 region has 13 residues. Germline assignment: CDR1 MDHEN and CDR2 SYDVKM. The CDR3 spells CASSLDRTGGFKF. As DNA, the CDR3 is TGTGCCAGCAGTTTGGATCGGACAGGGGGCTTCAAATTT.

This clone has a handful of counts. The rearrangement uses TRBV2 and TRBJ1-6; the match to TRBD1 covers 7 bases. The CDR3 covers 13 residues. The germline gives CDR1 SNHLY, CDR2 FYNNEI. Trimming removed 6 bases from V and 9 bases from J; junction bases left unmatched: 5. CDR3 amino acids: CASRLTGSSPLHF. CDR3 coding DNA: TGTGCCAGCAGATTGACAGGGAGTTCACCCCTCCACTTT.

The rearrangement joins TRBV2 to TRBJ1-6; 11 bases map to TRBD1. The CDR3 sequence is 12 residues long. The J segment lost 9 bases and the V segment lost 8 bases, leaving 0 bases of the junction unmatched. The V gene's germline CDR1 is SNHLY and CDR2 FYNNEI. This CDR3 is CASGTGGSPLHF. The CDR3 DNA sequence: TGTGCCAGCGGGACAGGGGGTTCACCCCTCCACTTT.

The CDR3 protein is CASSTGGAVTDTQYF. The CDR3 DNA reads TGCGCCAGCAGCACAGGGGGCGCGGTCACAGATACGCAGTATTTT. This chain connects TRBV5-1 to TRBJ2-3, with 9 positions matching TRBD1. Unmatched junction bases numbered 5, after V lost 4 bases and J lost 2 bases. This CDR3 has 15 residues. Germline V gene lookup returns CDR1 SGHRS and CDR2 YFSETQ.

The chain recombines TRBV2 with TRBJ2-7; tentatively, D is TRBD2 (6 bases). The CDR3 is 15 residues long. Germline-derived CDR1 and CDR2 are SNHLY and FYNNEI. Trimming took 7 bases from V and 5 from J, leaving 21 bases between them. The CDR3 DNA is TGTGCCAGCAAGAAGGGGTGGGGGGAGTGGAACGAGCAGTACGTC. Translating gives CASKKGWGEWNEQYV.

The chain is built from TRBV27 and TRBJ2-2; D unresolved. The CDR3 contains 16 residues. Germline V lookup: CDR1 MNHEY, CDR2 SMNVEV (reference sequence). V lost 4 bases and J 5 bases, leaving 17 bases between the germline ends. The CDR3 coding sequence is TGTGCCAGCAGTTCCCTGTATCCCTCGAGAACCGGGGAGCTGTTTTTT. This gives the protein CASSSLYPSRTGELFF.

The CDR3 protein is CASSLGAASSGNTIYF. The CDR3 DNA sequence: TGTGCCAGCAGCTTAGGGGCAGCCAGCTCTGGAAACACCATATATTTT. The genes are TRBV7-9 and TRBJ1-3; D not resolved. V was clipped by 1 base and J by 0 bases, with 10 bases between them. CDR1 and CDR2 (germline): SEHNR, FQNEAQ (reference sequence). This CDR3 comprises 16 residues.

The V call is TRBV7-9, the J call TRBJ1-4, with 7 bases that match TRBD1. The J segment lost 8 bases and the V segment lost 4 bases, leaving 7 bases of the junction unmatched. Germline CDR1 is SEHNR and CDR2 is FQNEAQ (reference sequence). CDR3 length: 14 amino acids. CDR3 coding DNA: TGTGCCAGCAGCTCCGACAGGGAGTCCGAAAAACTGTTTTTT. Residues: CASSSDRESEKLFF.

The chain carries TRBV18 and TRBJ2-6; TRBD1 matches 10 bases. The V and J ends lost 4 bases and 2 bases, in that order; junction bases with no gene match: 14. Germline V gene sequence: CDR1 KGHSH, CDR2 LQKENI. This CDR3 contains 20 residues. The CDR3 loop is CASSLLNPGTGATGANVLTF. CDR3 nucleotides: TGTGCCAGCTCACTACTTAACCCCGGGACAGGGGCCACTGGGGCCAACGTCCTGACTTTC.